Listed here are 15 T cell receptor beta chains from one sample, sequenced in a study of blood T cell repertoires in COVID-19. Measured with immunoSEQ multiplex PCR; TCRdb has only the in-frame clones, and not every one. The sample shows fewer than 150,000 clones, approximately 80% of them seen only once. The sample taken for sequencing was peripheral blood. The receptors derive from a human donor in a cohort sampled during active COVID-19.

The rearrangement links TRBV19 to TRBJ1-5, with a possible D match to TRBD1 (5 bases). Germline V gene lookup returns CDR1 LNHDA and CDR2 SQIVND (reference sequence). The CDR3 sequence is 15 residues long. With 6 bases removed from V and 4 bases from J, the gap between germline ends came to 16 bases. The CDR3 sequence is CASRNLGGENQPQHF. The CDR3 DNA is TGTGCCAGTAGGAACCTCGGAGGGGAAAATCAGCCCCAGCATTTT.

This chain connects TRBV6-5 to TRBJ2-5; TRBD2 matches at 7 bases. The CDR3 consists of 14 residues. V lost 8 bases to trimming and J lost 5 bases; unmatched junction nucleotides: 11. CDR1 is MNHEY and CDR2 is SVGAGI in the germline V gene. CDR3 sequence reads: CASVRFQGGETQYF. The CDR3 DNA sequence: TGTGCCAGCGTCCGATTCCAGGGAGGGGAGACCCAGTACTTC.

The V call is TRBV30, the J call TRBJ1-6; the D is unclear. Per the germline V gene, CDR1 is GTSNPN and CDR2 is SVGIG (reference sequence). V was trimmed by 2 bases and J by 5 bases, leaving 10 bases between them. The CDR3 has 14 residues. The CDR3 nucleotides are TGTGCCTGGAGTCCGGGAGCCGATAATTCACCCCTCCACTTT. It encodes CAWSPGADNSPLHF. Full variable domain (rest looked up from reference TRBV30 and TRBJ1-6): SQTIHQWPATLVQPVGSPLSLECTVEGTSNPNLYWYRQAAGRGLQLLFYSVGIGQISSEVPQNLSASRPQDRQFILSSKKLLLSDSGFYLCAWSPGADNSPLHFGNGTRLTVT.

The chain is built from TRBV20-1 and TRBJ1-5; D not certain. Deletions cut 3 bases from V and 0 bases from J, with 6 bases between. This CDR3 has 13 residues. CDR1 and CDR2 (germline): DFQATT, SNEGSKA (reference sequence). CDR3 residues: CSASTYSNQPQHF. DNA of the CDR3: TGCAGTGCTAGTACTTATAGCAATCAGCCCCAGCATTTT.

The V gene is TRBV20-1, the J gene TRBJ1-2; D may be TRBD1 (6 bases). V was clipped by 3 bases and J by 0 bases, with 11 bases between them. This CDR3 is built from 14 residues. The germline gives CDR1 DFQATT, CDR2 SNEGSKA (reference sequence). The CDR3, as DNA: TGCAGTGCTAGTTCACAGGGTACTAACTATGGCTACACCTTC. Protein: CSASSQGTNYGYTF.

The genes are TRBV5-1 and TRBJ1-2; tentatively, D is TRBD1 (6 bases). The V end lost 4 bases, the J end lost 8 bases, and 15 bases lay between the germline ends. From germline, CDR1 is SGHRS and CDR2 YFSETQ. CDR3 size: 13 residues. The CDR3 nucleotides are TGCGCCAGCAGCGTGGACAGCCACATGGGCTACACCTTC. Translation: CASSVDSHMGYTF.

This chain connects TRBV27 to TRBJ2-7; TRBD2 aligns across 10 bases. The germline V gene encodes CDR1 MNHEY and CDR2 SMNVEV (reference sequence). Unmatched junction bases numbered 6, after V lost 6 bases and J lost 4 bases. The CDR3 totals 14 residues. DNA of the CDR3: TGTGCCAGCAGCCGAGGACTAGCGGCTTACGAGCAGTACTTC. Its translation is CASSRGLAAYEQYF.

The rearrangement links TRBV12-3 or TRBV12-4 to TRBJ2-3; 7 bases align to TRBD2. The CDR3 length is 13 residues. V lost 0 bases and J lost 11; bases outside the gene matches: 5. DNA for the CDR3: TGTGCCAGCAGTTTAGCGATCGGGGAGGGGCAGTATTTT. Encoded protein: CASSLAIGEGQYF.

V and J are TRBV5-4 and TRBJ1-1, with 9 bases lining up with TRBD1. V was clipped by 0 bases and J by 7 bases; unmatched bases: 10. This CDR3 region has 16 residues. The germline gives CDR1 SGHNT, CDR2 YYREEE (reference sequence). CDR3 protein: CASSLGPGTGNDEAFF. Here the CDR3 DNA reads TGTGCCAGCAGCTTGGGACCCGGGACAGGGAACGATGAAGCTTTCTTT.

J is TRBJ2-7 and V is TRBV30, with TRBD2 identical over 10 bases. V dropped 6 bases and J dropped 8; count of bases not matched to a gene: 7. The CDR3 is 12 residues long. Germline V lookup: CDR1 GTSNPN, CDR2 SVGIG (reference sequence). Written as DNA, the CDR3 is TGTGCCTGTCAGAGCGGGGGGGTCAAGCAGTACTTC. It is translated as CACQSGGVKQYF.

This chain joins TRBV6-2 or TRBV6-3 and TRBJ2-3; 12 bases match TRBD2. V gave up 5 bases and J gave up 4 bases; unmatched junction bases: 10. In germline, CDR1 is MNHEY, CDR2 SVGEGT. This CDR3 spans 17 amino acids. The CDR3 is CASSRRLAGAGADTQYF. DNA for the CDR3: TGTGCCAGCAGTCGGCGACTAGCGGGGGCCGGGGCAGATACGCAGTATTTT.

The rearrangement uses TRBV2 and TRBJ2-7; the match to TRBD1 covers 7 bases. The trim removed 7 bases at V and 5 bases at J, leaving 11 bases unmatched. Germline CDR1 and CDR2: SNHLY and FYNNEI. The CDR3 has 14 amino acids. CDR3 protein: CASTRARQGNEQYF. The CDR3 coding sequence is TGTGCCAGCACGCGGGCAAGACAGGGTAACGAGCAGTACTTC.

This chain connects TRBV11-2 to TRBJ2-3; D perhaps matches TRBD2 (5 bases). CDR3 length equals 15 residues. Germline CDR1 is SGHAT and CDR2 is FQNNGV. The V end lost 4 bases, the J end lost 2 bases, and 13 bases lay between the germline ends. The CDR3 sequence is CASSSRSGNTDTQYF. The CDR3, as DNA: TGTGCCAGCAGCTCCCGGAGCGGCAACACAGATACGCAGTATTTT.

The gene calls are TRBV7-3 and TRBJ2-3, with 7 nucleotides matching TRBD2. V lost 3 bases, J lost 2 bases, and 2 bases stayed unmatched. Germline CDR1 is SGHTA and CDR2 is FQGTGA. The length of the CDR3 is 14 residues. The DNA for the CDR3 is TGTGCCAGCAGCTTTGGACTAGTCACAGATACGCAGTATTTT. Its translation: CASSFGLVTDTQYF.

The chain recombines TRBV6-4 with TRBJ2-1; TRBD2 matches at 9 bases. Trimming took 7 bases from V and 2 from J; bases not matched to a gene: 15. The CDR3 spans 18 residues. Germline values: CDR1 MRHNA, CDR2 SNTAGT. DNA of the CDR3: TGTGCCAGCACCGGCGGGGGGGCCTCGAGCCGCACCTACAATGAGCAGTTCTTC. Protein: CASTGGGASSRTYNEQFF.